This TCR beta chain was sequenced during a study of T cells in Graves' hyperthyroidism and ophthalmopathy. Study information: The blood sample was taken at first diagnosis, before treatment began.

This clonotype has a count of ten or more. It was uncontrolled infection, other autoimmune disease, pregnancy or lactation that excluded patients. The PBMCs had their origin in more than 9.5 ml of fresh peripheral blood. CDR1 and CDR2 (germline): SGHTA, FQGNSA. The CDR3 is 17 amino acids. The V gene end was trimmed by 3 bases and the J gene end by 6 bases; junction bases not matched to a gene: 7. Using RNA transcripts as the source, TCR beta CDR3 regions were amplified. HTBI primers were the set used in a first-round RT-PCR of the TCR CDR3. Via MiXCR, TCRdb re-called the multiplex PCR reads, giving one row per CDR3 protein. The sample yields over 550,000 distinct CDR3 sequences, over 15% seen once.

The V call is TRBV7-2, the J call TRBJ2-1, with 14 bases lining up with TRBD2. This receptor was identified in a woman in her late teens or twenties with Graves' hyperthyroidism. Sequencing used blood. The CDR3 nucleotides read TGTGCCAGCAGCTTCCGACTAGCGGGGGGGCCGGGCAATGAGCAGTTCTTC. Amino acid sequence: CASSFRLAGGPGNEQFF.